This TCR beta chain comes out of a study of blood T cells in healthy people across ages. A second PCR, run for roughly 7 to 12 cycles, used a sample-barcoded 5' primer plus a J-beta primer mix. TCRdb fed the 5' RACE reads into MiXCR, producing one record per CDR3 protein. This sample carries about 640,000 distinct CDR3 sequences, approximately 59% of them seen once, and the ten largest clones take roughly 34%. Between the trimmed V and J ends, which lost 0 bases and 0 bases, there was a span of 10 bases. CDR1 and CDR2 (germline): SGHRS, YFSETQ. CDR3 length: 15 amino acids. In its sample, this clonotype was seen a few times.

The rearrangement links TRBV5-1 to TRBJ2-7, with a possible D match to TRBD1 (6 bases). Input material: blood. The source is a man between 60 and 75 years old in good health. The DNA for the CDR3 is TGCGCCAGCAGCTTGGTCGGGACAAACTCCTACGAGCAGTACTTC. Translation gives CASSLVGTNSYEQYF.